This T cell receptor beta chain comes out of a study of T-cell reconstitution after alpha-beta-depleted transplantation in children. V gave up 7 bases and J gave up 0 bases, with 14 bases separating them. The germline V gene has CDR1 SGHTS and CDR2 YDEGEE. The length of the CDR3 is 16 residues. This clonotype was counted between two and nine times. For TCRbeta, the library was prepared with unique molecular identifiers. TCRdb re-derived calls from the PCR reads in MiXCR, one entry per CDR3 protein. Of 600,000 to 700,000 distinct CDR3 sequences detected, around 17% appear once; the ten largest clones hold around 0.96%.

The chain has TRBV5-8 and TRBJ2-6, with unresolved D. The sequence was collected from a human donor who donated a stem cell graft to a child with acute myeloid leukemia. Material: PBMCs from the stem cell graft donor, obtained from the stem cell graft. The CDR3 sequence is CASAGSVSSGANVLTF. CDR3 nucleotides: TGTGCCAGCGCAGGATCCGTTAGCTCTGGGGCCAACGTCCTGACTTTC.